This T cell receptor beta chain was profiled in a study of shared clonotypes between healthy human individuals. The naive CD8 subset, CD45RO-negative cells positively selected for CCR7, excluded terminally differentiated effector memory CD45RA+ cells. Execution of the assay was at deep level. Assay used: immunoSEQ multiplex PCR; TCRdb lists only in-frame clones, some missing. The sample records around 1,900,000 clones, just under 95% being singletons. The sample comprised naive CD8+ T cells from PBMCs. This TCR was recovered from a man between 18 and 29 years old in good health. Some clones in this sample may be carry-over from other donors' samples.

The CDR3 reads CASSRTGTPNTEAFF. CDR3 coding DNA: TGTGCCAGCAGCCGAACCGGGACACCAAACACTGAAGCTTTCTTT. V and J are TRBV7-9 and TRBJ1-1, with D possibly being TRBD1 (6 bases). This CDR3 has 15 amino acids. V was pared by 5 bases and J by 2 bases, with 15 bases between. Looked up from germline, CDR1 is SEHNR and CDR2 is FQNEAQ (reference sequence).